A selection of T cell receptor beta chains follows, all from one sample in a study of control samples from healthy donors and cancer patients. Sequencing was performed with immunoSEQ multiplex PCR; in TCRdb, only in-frame clones are kept and a portion is missing. Among 75,000 to 90,000 clones listed, 75% to 90% were seen once. Sequenced input: blood. The receptor source for this set is a man aged 50 or older in good health. CDR3s include the opening cysteine and the closing phenylalanine or tryptophan.

V	J	CDR3
TRBV27	TRBJ2-1	CASSWQGDEQFF
TRBV12-3/TRBV12-4	TRBJ1-5	CASSLGLLRPQHF
TRBV29-1	TRBJ2-1	CSVEDPRDRVLVNEQFF
TRBV10-2	TRBJ2-5	CASSESTTRGQETQYF
TRBV19	TRBJ2-7	CASSIGQGQDEQYF
TRBV6-2/TRBV6-3	TRBJ2-5	CASSRHPGTSAYPYQETQYF
TRBV6-5	TRBJ2-7	CASTQERGVYEQYF
TRBV2	TRBJ1-2	CARRGTSYGYTF
TRBV6-2/TRBV6-3	TRBJ1-1	CASSRDRINTEAFF
TRBV7-2	TRBJ2-3	CASSLETVGYTQYF
TRBV7-9	TRBJ1-1	CASSYEGALEAFF
TRBV30	TRBJ1-2	CAWSEVRGYTF
TRBV18	TRBJ2-2	CASSPPKRAGRTGELFF
TRBV14	TRBJ2-2	CASSLPQGYTGELFF
TRBV5-8	TRBJ2-4	CASSLSMGGSTKNIQYF
TRBV5-1	TRBJ2-7	CASSRDIPGQGGIEQYF
TRBV4-1	TRBJ2-7	CATPTSGGAKGDEQYF
TRBV10-3	TRBJ2-7	CAISTPGLRYEQYF
TRBV3-1/TRBV3-2	TRBJ1-1	CASSGGAHTEAFF
TRBV6-5	TRBJ1-1	CASKGVWGTEAFF
TRBV15	TRBJ1-2	CATSRAPIRDGYTF
TRBV30	TRBJ1-6	CAWSVSGAEDSPLHF
TRBV12-3/TRBV12-4	TRBJ2-1	CASIKLGGNEQFF
TRBV7-9	TRBJ1-1	CASSSDPVRTEAFF
TRBV10-3	TRBJ2-2	CAISEGGANTGELFF
TRBV4-3	TRBJ2-1	CASSRGPGQPYNEQFF
TRBV11-2	TRBJ2-7	CASSLGPNRAAYEQYF
TRBV5-1	TRBJ1-4	CASSLDSEELFF
TRBV9	TRBJ1-2	CASSVEFRGGYGYTF
TRBV7-2	TRBJ1-1	CASSEYVLGVMNTEAFF
TRBV27	TRBJ2-2	CASRADGFSNTGELFF
TRBV7-2	TRBJ2-5	CASSLDGHRQETQYF
TRBV7-9	TRBJ2-3	CASSPVRLADTQYF
TRBV5-8	TRBJ2-7	CASIRDRYTYEQYF
TRBV7-9	TRBJ2-7	CASSLAQGFETYEQYF
TRBV15	TRBJ2-1	CATSREGEREYSYNEQFF
TRBV6-6	TRBJ2-7	CASSPSPPAGIRYEQYF
TRBV7-2	TRBJ1-4	CASSLAGGNLEKLFF
TRBV3-1/TRBV3-2	TRBJ1-6	CASSPDRVNSPLHF
TRBV11-1	TRBJ2-5	CASSYAPGTGSETQYF
TRBV7-9	TRBJ2-1	CASSRQGTAEQFF
TRBV24-1	TRBJ2-7	CATSDSGQGAYEQYF
TRBV10-3	TRBJ1-5	CAISESPGERQHF
TRBV6-5	TRBJ1-2	CASSYSSGPLDGYTF
TRBV7-9	TRBJ2-4	CASSLGGTQGNIQYF
TRBV7-8	TRBJ2-1	CASSPVVQGYNEQFF
TRBV7-2	TRBJ2-5	CASSPDRLETQYF
TRBV5-6	TRBJ2-1	CASSLGLAGFWYEQFF
TRBV29-1	TRBJ2-1	CSVEGWGRGAYNEQFF
TRBV14	TRBJ2-1	CASSQDLGTYNEQFF
TRBV11-2	TRBJ2-6	CASSFAGPGWANVLTF
TRBV6-5	TRBJ1-2	CATHLGPSWGYTF
TRBV4-2	TRBJ1-5	CASSRDRNQPQHF
TRBV28	TRBJ1-6	CASSPGTGGSPLHF
TRBV3-1/TRBV3-2	TRBJ1-5	CASSQEGTGGMSNQPQHF